This T cell receptor beta chain was profiled in a study of shared clonotypes between healthy human individuals. Study-wide points: Roughly 5% of naive CD4 clonotypes were shared across four donors.

This CDR3 is 11 amino acids long. CDR1 and CDR2 from the germline V gene are SGHTA and FQGNSA. V was shortened by 8 bases and J by 4 bases, with 8 bases between the two germline ends. Profiled with immunoSEQ multiplex PCR; TCRdb holds only in-frame clones, not every one. This table holds about 580,000 clones, roughly 98% found once. On this clone itself: Antigen unknown.

Naive CD8 populations comprised CD45RO-negative cells positively selected for CCR7, excluding terminally differentiated effector memory CD45RA+ cells. The sample was naive CD8+ T cells sorted from blood. The origin of this receptor is a man aged 30-40 years in good health. The V gene is TRBV7-2, the J gene TRBJ2-5, with D hard to call. DNA for the CDR3: TGTGCCAGCGTAGGAGTAGAGACCCAGTACTTC. It yields the protein CASVGVETQYF.